The 24 T cell receptor beta chains presented below share a single source sample, sequenced in a study of blood T cell repertoires in COVID-19. Here immunoSEQ multiplex PCR was the method, and the copy in TCRdb shows in-frame clones only, minus some. This sample has a few hundred thousand clones, with about nine tenths found just once. Material for sequencing was PBMCs or T cells enriched from blood (not recorded which). The receptors here all came from a woman aged 30 to 39 who had recovered from COVID-19.

The genes are TRBV7-6 and TRBJ2-7; TRBD2 matches 12 bases. CDR3 length: 15 amino acids. The J segment lost 5 bases and the V segment lost 4 bases, leaving 6 bases of the junction unmatched. Germline assignment: CDR1 SGHVS and CDR2 FNYEAQ. CDR3 loop: CASSSRLAGDHEQYF. As DNA, the CDR3 is TGTGCCAGCAGCTCTCGACTAGCGGGAGACCACGAGCAGTACTTC.

This rearrangement joins TRBV6-1 to TRBJ1-5; tentative D call: TRBD1 (5 bases). V lost 2 bases to trimming and J lost 6 bases, with 17 bases between them. CDR1 and CDR2 from the germline V gene are MNHNS and SASEGT. This CDR3 is built from 16 residues. Written as DNA, the CDR3 is TGTGCCAGCAGTGAATTCGCCGGGGGGGAGGGTCAGCCCCAGCATTTT. Translated, it gives CASSEFAGGEGQPQHF.

The genes are TRBV7-3 and TRBJ2-1, with D uncertain. V gave up 1 base and J gave up 2 bases, with 6 bases separating them. The germline V gene has CDR1 SGHTA and CDR2 FQGTGA. This CDR3 has 14 amino acids. In nucleotides, the CDR3 is TGTGCCAGCAGCTTAAGCGTCGCCTACAATGAGCAGTTCTTC. Its translation: CASSLSVAYNEQFF. Full variable domain (outside the CDR3, taken from reference TRBV7-3 and TRBJ2-1): GAGVSQTPSNKVTEKGKYVELRCDPISGHTALYWYRQSLGQGPEFLIYFQGTGAADDSGLPNDRFFAVRPEGSVSTLKIQRTERGDSAVYLCASSLSVAYNEQFFGPGTRLTVL.

Concerning this clone: Other DNA sequences of this sample code for an identical CDR3. The rearrangement joins TRBV18 to TRBJ1-5; 10 nucleotides line up with TRBD1. V was pared by 6 bases and J by 2 bases, with 4 bases of the junction left unmatched. Germline V lookup: CDR1 KGHSH, CDR2 LQKENI. This CDR3 has 15 amino acids. CDR3 in amino acids: CASSPGTGGNQPQHF. CDR3 in DNA: TGTGCCAGCTCTCCCGGGACAGGGGGCAATCAGCCCCAGCATTTT.

The J gene is TRBJ2-3, the V gene TRBV10-2; 12 bases agree with TRBD2. The J segment lost 5 bases and the V segment lost 3 bases, leaving 6 bases of the junction unmatched. CDR3 length equals 16 residues. Germline values: CDR1 WSHSY, CDR2 SAAADI. As DNA, the CDR3 is TGCGCCAGCAGTGACTACGGACTAGCGGGAATAGATACGCAGTATTTT. Protein sequence: CASSDYGLAGIDTQYF.

The V call is TRBV30, the J call TRBJ1-2; a weak D match, TRBD1 (5 bases). CDR1 is GTSNPN, CDR2 SVGIG, per germline (reference sequence). The CDR3 totals 12 residues. Trimming stripped 2 bases from V and 4 bases from J, with 8 bases between. This chain's CDR3 is CAWSRGIYGYTF. The CDR3 DNA reads as TGTGCCTGGAGTCGGGGGATCTATGGCTACACCTTC.

V and J are TRBV19 and TRBJ1-1; D unresolved. With 5 bases removed from V and 1 base from J, the gap between germline ends came to 11 bases. Germline lookup yields CDR1 LNHDA and CDR2 SQIVND (reference sequence). This CDR3 is built from 14 residues. The CDR3 DNA reads TGTGCCAGTAGTGGCAACAGCCAGAACACTGAAGCTTTCTTT. Translating it yields CASSGNSQNTEAFF.

This chain uses TRBV29-1 with TRBJ1-2, with a possible D match to TRBD1 (5 bases). The CDR3 is made up of 12 amino acids. Trimming left V 4 bases short and J 0 bases short, with 6 bases between. In germline, CDR1 is SQVTM, CDR2 ANQGSEA. The CDR3: CSVAGANYGYTF. The CDR3 DNA reads TGCAGCGTTGCGGGGGCTAACTATGGCTACACCTTC. Drawing the rest from reference TRBV29-1 and TRBJ1-2, the complete variable domain is SAVISQKPSRDICQRGTSLTIQCQVDSQVTMMFWYRQQPGQSLTLIATANQGSEATYESGFVIDKFPISRPNLTFSTLTVSNMSPEDSSIYLCSVAGANYGYTFGSGTRLTVV.

V usage is TRBV18 and J usage is TRBJ1-2; 9 positions agree with TRBD1. Looked up from germline, CDR1 is KGHSH and CDR2 is LQKENI. This CDR3 is 15 amino acids long. V dropped 2 bases and J dropped 5; count of bases not matched to a gene: 6. The CDR3 region has the DNA TGTGCCAGCTCACCAGAACAGGGGGCAGGGTATGGCTACACCTTC. Amino acids: CASSPEQGAGYGYTF.

The chain joins TRBV6-6 to TRBJ2-7; 8 positions match TRBD2. The junction had 5 bases not matched to a gene; V was cut back by 8 bases and J by 2 bases. The length of the CDR3 is 13 residues. Germline CDR1 reads MNHNY; CDR2 reads SVGAGI (reference sequence). The CDR3 region is CASERERTYEQYF. The CDR3 nucleotides are TGTGCCAGCGAGCGGGAGCGCACCTACGAGCAGTACTTC.

This sequence joins TRBV3-1 (or the pseudogene TRBV3-2) and TRBJ2-7; no firm D call. Looked up from germline, CDR1 is LGHDT and CDR2 is YNNKEL (reference sequence). The ends were cut back, 1 base at V and 3 bases at J, with 7 bases in the middle. The CDR3 is made up of 13 amino acids. Written as DNA, the CDR3 is TGTGCCAGCAGCCAAGTTCCGAGCTACGAGCAGTACTTC. Amino acid sequence: CASSQVPSYEQYF.

The V and J genes are TRBV5-5 and TRBJ2-1; 7 nucleotides agree with TRBD2. CDR1 is SGHKS, CDR2 YYEKEE, per germline (reference sequence). Unmatched junction bases numbered 2, after V lost 4 bases and J lost 7 bases. This CDR3 has 12 residues. CDR3: CASSPGGNEQFF. The CDR3, as DNA: TGTGCCAGCAGCCCCGGGGGGAATGAGCAGTTCTTC.

The table lists this clone with a count of one. The rearrangement joins TRBV20-1 to TRBJ1-5, with a possible D match to TRBD1 (5 bases). Between the trimmed V and J ends, which lost 3 bases and 4 bases, there was a span of 13 bases. This CDR3 region has 14 residues. Germline values: CDR1 DFQATT, CDR2 SNEGSKA (reference sequence). The DNA for the CDR3 is TGCAGTGCTAGTTTATGGCAGGGAAATCAGCCCCAGCATTTT. Protein: CSASLWQGNQPQHF.

This clone was seen more than once but under ten times. This sequence joins TRBV25-1 and TRBJ2-7, with 7 bases lining up with TRBD1. The germline gives CDR1 MGHDK, CDR2 SYGVNS. Losses at the gene ends were 4 bases for V and 2 bases for J; bases not matched to a gene: 17. The CDR3 runs 18 residues. The CDR3 region is CASSGRGGGRGSPYEQYF. DNA for the CDR3: TGTGCCAGCAGTGGAAGAGGAGGCGGCAGGGGGTCTCCCTACGAGCAGTACTTC.

The chain uses TRBV5-6 and TRBJ2-7; TRBD2 aligns across 7 bases. This CDR3 spans 16 amino acids. J gave up 0 bases and V 3 bases, and 9 bases lay outside the gene matches. Per germline, CDR1 SGHDT and CDR2 YYEEEE. The CDR3 region has the DNA TGTGCCAGCAGCTGGACTAGGGGAGGATACTCCTACGAGCAGTACTTC. Protein product: CASSWTRGGYSYEQYF.

The chain employs TRBV6-5 and TRBJ1-1; 9 positions match TRBD1. The junction had 9 bases not matched to a gene; V was cut back by 2 bases and J by 8 bases. The CDR3 has 15 residues. Germline CDR1 MNHEY, CDR2 SVGAGI. This CDR3 is CASSYTDRGEGEAFF. CDR3 nucleotides: TGTGCCAGCAGTTACACGGACAGGGGTGAGGGGGAAGCTTTCTTT.

This rearrangement joins TRBV25-1 to TRBJ2-5, with 8 bases aligning to TRBD1. CDR3 length: 14 residues. Germline V lookup: CDR1 MGHDK, CDR2 SYGVNS. The V gene end was trimmed by 3 bases and the J gene end by 5 bases; junction bases not matched to a gene: 5. CDR3 coding DNA: TGTGCCAGCAGTGATCCAGGGGGCCTGGAGACCCAGTACTTC. It specifies CASSDPGGLETQYF.

This clone has only a few counts. V is TRBV28 and J is TRBJ2-7; D is undetermined. The V end lost 7 bases, the J end lost 0 bases, and 10 bases lay between the germline ends. The germline V gene has CDR1 MDHEN and CDR2 SYDVKM. The CDR3 totals 13 residues. CDR3 DNA: TGTGCCAGCAAAAACGGAGACTCCTACGAGCAGTACTTC. Translating it yields CASKNGDSYEQYF.

This rearrangement joins TRBV6-5 to TRBJ2-1; TRBD2 matches 11 bases. The CDR3 runs 15 residues. Per the germline V gene, CDR1 is MNHEY and CDR2 is SVGAGI. V trimming: 4 bases; J trimming: 6 bases; junction bases outside the gene matches: 5. In DNA form, the CDR3 reads TGTGCCAGCAGTTTGCTTAGCGGGAGGGCCAATGAGCAGTTCTTC. Protein: CASSLLSGRANEQFF.

This clone appeared a single time. The V call is TRBV23-1, the J call TRBJ1-5; maybe TRBD1 (6 bases). TRBV23-1 is noted as an ORF with a role that remains uncertain. The V end lost 0 bases, the J end lost 9 bases, and 9 bases lay between the germline ends. The CDR3 length is 13 residues. DNA of the CDR3: TGCGCCAGCAGTCAATCAACAGGGAGGCCCCAGCATTTT. Translation gives CASSQSTGRPQHF.

The chain is built from TRBV5-6 and TRBJ1-6; no reliable D call. The germline gives CDR1 SGHDT, CDR2 YYEEEE. The CDR3 totals 13 residues. Trimming cost V 3 bases and J 7 bases, with 8 bases left between them. Here the CDR3 reads CASSSGENSPLHF. In nucleotides, the CDR3 is TGTGCCAGCAGCTCTGGGGAGAATTCACCCCTCCACTTT.

The rearrangement joins TRBV6-5 to TRBJ2-1, with D uncertain. This CDR3 spans 11 amino acids. Germline-derived CDR1 and CDR2 are MNHEY and SVGAGI. The V end was cut by 5 bases, the J end by 9 bases, with 8 bases between. The CDR3 DNA follows: TGTGCCAGCAGTATGACTGGTGAGCAGTTCTTC. Translation: CASSMTGEQFF.

The chain couples TRBV29-1 to TRBJ2-2; 16 bases match TRBD2. Germline V gene lookup returns CDR1 SQVTM and CDR2 ANQGSEA. The CDR3 is made up of 18 amino acids. The ends lost 2 bases at V and 5 bases at J; junction bases unmatched: 8. CDR3 in DNA: TGCAGCGTTGAAAGGGGGACTAGCGGGAGGGCCCGTACCGGGGAGCTGTTTTTT. Translated: CSVERGTSGRARTGELFF.

Many counts were recorded for this clone. The rearrangement uses TRBV20-1 and TRBJ2-7, with 8 bases that match TRBD2. Germline CDR1 is DFQATT and CDR2 is SNEGSKA (reference sequence). The CDR3 sequence is 16 residues long. The V segment lost 3 bases and the J segment 0 bases; nucleotides outside the gene matches: 10. CDR3 sequence: CSASGSGSGSSYEQYF. CDR3 DNA: TGCAGTGCTAGTGGAAGTGGAAGCGGGAGCTCCTACGAGCAGTACTTC.